The 3 T cell receptor beta chains below all came from one sample that was sequenced in a study of blood T cell repertoires in COVID-19. Repertoires were generated with immunoSEQ multiplex PCR, while TCRdb's copy carries only in-frame clones and drops some. Here the sample spans approximately 170,000 clones, around nine tenths being singletons. The specimen sequenced was peripheral blood. The receptors shown here come from a man aged 70-80 years with acute or convalescent COVID-19.

Only a few counts were recorded for this clone. This chain links TRBV10-1 with TRBJ2-7; D perhaps matches TRBD2 (6 bases). The germline V and J ends were trimmed by 3 bases and 5 bases, with 14 bases remaining between them. The CDR3 runs 14 residues. CDR1 and CDR2 (germline): WNHNN, SYGVQD (reference sequence). The DNA of the CDR3 is TGCGCCAGCAGTGAATGGCTAGCGACAGACGAGCAGTACTTC. Its translation is CASSEWLATDEQYF.

The chain uses TRBV27 and TRBJ2-2; TRBD1 aligns across 9 bases. The CDR3 has 14 amino acids. The V segment lost 7 bases and the J segment 7 bases; nucleotides outside the gene matches: 7. CDR1 MNHEY and CDR2 SMNVEV come from the germline V gene (reference sequence). The CDR3 reads CASTGTGISGELFF. The CDR3 DNA sequence: TGTGCCAGCACCGGGACAGGGATAAGCGGGGAGCTGTTTTTT.

In nucleotides, the CDR3 is TGTGCCAGCAGCCAAGGACAGAGGCCCCAGCATTTT. Its protein product is CASSQGQRPQHF. V gene TRBV7-9 combines with J gene TRBJ1-5; D is possibly TRBD1 (6 bases). CDR1 and CDR2 (germline): SEHNR, FQNEAQ (reference sequence). V lost 5 bases and J lost 9, with 11 bases in between. CDR3 length: 12 residues.